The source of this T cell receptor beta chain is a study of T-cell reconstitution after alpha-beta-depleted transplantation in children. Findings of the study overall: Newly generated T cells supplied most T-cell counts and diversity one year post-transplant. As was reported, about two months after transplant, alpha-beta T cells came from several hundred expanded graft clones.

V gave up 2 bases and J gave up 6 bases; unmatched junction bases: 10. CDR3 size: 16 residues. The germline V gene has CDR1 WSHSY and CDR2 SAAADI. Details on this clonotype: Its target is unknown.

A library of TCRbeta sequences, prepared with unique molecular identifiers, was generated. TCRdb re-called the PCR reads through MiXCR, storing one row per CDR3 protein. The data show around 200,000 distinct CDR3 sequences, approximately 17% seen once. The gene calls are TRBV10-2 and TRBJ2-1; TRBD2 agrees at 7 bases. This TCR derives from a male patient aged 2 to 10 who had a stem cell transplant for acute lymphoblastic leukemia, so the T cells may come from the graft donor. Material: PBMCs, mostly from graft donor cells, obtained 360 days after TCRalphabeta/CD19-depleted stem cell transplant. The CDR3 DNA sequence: TGCGCCAGCAGTGAGAACCGAGGACTAGAGGGCAATGAGCAGTTCTTC. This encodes CASSENRGLEGNEQFF.